Sequencing of this T cell receptor (beta chain) was carried out in a study of shared clonotypes between healthy human individuals. Study-wide points: Sequencing depth was expected to affect clonotype sharing among donors. Sampling involved blood alone; tissue repertoires likely differ.

The V gene lost 5 bases and the J gene lost 1 base, with 14 bases spanning the gap. CDR3 size: 15 residues. Looked up from germline, CDR1 is MDHEN and CDR2 is SYDVKM. Replicate PCRs from sorted subsets contained roughly 200 ng DNA, which is 29,000 or so T cell genomes. Only in-frame clones appear in the TCRdb table, and some are missing; sequencing was by immunoSEQ multiplex PCR. The data hold millions of clones, with 90% to 95% observed a single time. Note on this clone: Its antigen is undetermined.

J is TRBJ1-1 and V is TRBV28; possible D gene TRBD1, 5 bases. Sequencing input: naive CD4+ T cells from PBMCs. Subset denoted: CD45RA+ positively selected. This TCR came from a man aged 18 to 30 in good health. Some clones in this sample may be carry-over from other donors' samples. This CDR3 reads CASSPGFWRNTEAFF. The CDR3 DNA follows: TGTGCCAGCAGTCCAGGGTTTTGGAGGAACACTGAAGCTTTCTTT. The complete variable domain, with remaining parts taken from reference TRBV28 and TRBJ1-1, reads DVKVTQSSRYLVKRTGEKVFLECVQDMDHENMFWYRQDPGLGLRLIYFSYDVKMKEKGDIPEGYSVSREKKERFSLILESASTNQTSMYLCASSPGFWRNTEAFFGQGTRLTVV.